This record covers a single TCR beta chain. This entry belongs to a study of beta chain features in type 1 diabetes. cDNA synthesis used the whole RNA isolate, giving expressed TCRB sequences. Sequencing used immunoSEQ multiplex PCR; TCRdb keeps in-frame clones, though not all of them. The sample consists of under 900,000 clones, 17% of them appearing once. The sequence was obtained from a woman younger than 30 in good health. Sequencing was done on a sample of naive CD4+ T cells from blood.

CDR3 in DNA: TGTGCCAGTAGTATGTCCTTTAAGAGCTCCTACAATGAGCAGTTCTTC. This gives the protein CASSMSFKSSYNEQFF. V usage is TRBV19 and J usage is TRBJ2-1, with D hard to call. V was clipped by 3 bases and J by 0 bases, with 12 bases between them. The CDR3 runs 16 residues. Germline CDR1 and CDR2: LNHDA and SQIVND (reference sequence).